The rows below give T cell receptor beta chains drawn from one sample of a study of blood T cells in healthy people across ages. Each CDR3 protein is one row after TCRdb ran MiXCR on the 5' RACE reads. Altogether 1.8 million or so distinct CDR3 sequences are present, about two fifths being singletons, with the ten largest covering approximately 22%. The specimen was blood. Receptors originate from a human donor in good health. CDR3s include the opening cysteine and the closing phenylalanine or tryptophan.

v_gene,j_gene,CDR3aa
TRBV12-3/TRBV12-4,TRBJ1-1,CASSGQGALNTEAFF
TRBV12-3/TRBV12-4,TRBJ1-4,CASSLWRGTGEKLFF
TRBV20-1,TRBJ2-5,CSASGGEFGETQYF
TRBV13,TRBJ2-1,CASISTSGGAGNEQFF
TRBV4-3,TRBJ1-2,CAGSQGGIGHYGYTF
TRBV13,TRBJ2-7,CASSSTSGGQTSYEQYF
TRBV5-1,TRBJ2-7,CASSLEGQGGYEQYF
TRBV10-3,TRBJ1-1,CAIIGTGNSEAFF
TRBV20-1,TRBJ1-1,CSARDVGQNTEAFF
TRBV20-1,TRBJ1-5,CSAEGSNQPQHF
TRBV5-1,TRBJ2-6,CASSLFGSISGANVLTF
TRBV7-2,TRBJ2-3,CASTPASSTDTQYF
TRBV7-2,TRBJ2-5,CASSLISKGETQYF
TRBV20-1,TRBJ2-1,CSAMGGGPGYNEQFF
TRBV6-2/TRBV6-3,TRBJ1-5,CASSYEKDRGSSNQPQHF
TRBV7-3,TRBJ2-7,CASSLYRSEGLYEQYF
TRBV5-1,TRBJ2-7,CASSFTMGQSSYEQYF
TRBV6-2/TRBV6-3,TRBJ2-7,CASRGQGVYEQYF
TRBV7-2,TRBJ2-3,CASSLDGRGGTDTQYF
TRBV7-2,TRBJ2-7,CASSLEAGGHSSYEQYF
TRBV20-1,TRBJ2-3,CSARDGGAAADTQYF
TRBV29-1,TRBJ2-3,CSVGASGGTDTQYF
TRBV24-1,TRBJ2-5,CAASDLPSNEQYF
TRBV28,.,CASSPGGTRETQYF
TRBV11-2,TRBJ1-6,CACSLTTTLVDSPLHF
TRBV5-5,TRBJ1-6,CASSLGSTYNSPLHF